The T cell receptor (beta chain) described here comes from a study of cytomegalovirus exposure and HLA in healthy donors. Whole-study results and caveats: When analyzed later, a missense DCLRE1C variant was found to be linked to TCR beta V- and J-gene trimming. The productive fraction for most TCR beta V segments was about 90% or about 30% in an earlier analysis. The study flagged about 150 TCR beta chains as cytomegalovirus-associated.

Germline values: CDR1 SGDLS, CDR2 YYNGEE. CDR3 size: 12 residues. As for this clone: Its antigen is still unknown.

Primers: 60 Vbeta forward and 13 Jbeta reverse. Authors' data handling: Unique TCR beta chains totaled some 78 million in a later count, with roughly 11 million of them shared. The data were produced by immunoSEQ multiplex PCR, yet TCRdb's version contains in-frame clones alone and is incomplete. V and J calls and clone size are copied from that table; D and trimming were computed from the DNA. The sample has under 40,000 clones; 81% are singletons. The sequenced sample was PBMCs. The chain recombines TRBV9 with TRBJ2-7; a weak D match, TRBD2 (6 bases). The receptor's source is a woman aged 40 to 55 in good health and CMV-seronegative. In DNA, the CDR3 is TGTGCCAGCAGCGTAGCTCGGGGGAAAATTCACGTC. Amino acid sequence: CASSVARGKIHV.